These 23 T cell receptor beta chains originate from one sample sequenced in a study of T cell responses to AZD1222 COVID-19 vaccine. The table came from immunoSEQ multiplex PCR; TCRdb's copy has only in-frame clones and leaves some out. The data contain about 160,000 clones, roughly nine tenths of them singletons. Specimen: peripheral blood, collected on day 0 of AZD1222 vaccination. The source is an adult in good health.

The chain has TRBV6-6 and TRBJ2-5; 13 nucleotides align to TRBD2. From germline, CDR1 is MNHNY and CDR2 SVGAGI (reference sequence). This CDR3 has 17 amino acids. J gave up 6 bases and V 5 bases, and 12 bases lay outside the gene matches. In DNA, the CDR3 is TGTGCCAGCAGTCTGGGACTAGCGGGGTCGAGGGGAAAGACCCAGTACTTC. Amino acid sequence: CASSLGLAGSRGKTQYF.

This rearrangement joins TRBV15 to TRBJ2-7; the D call may be TRBD1 or TRBD2 (6 bases each). Trimming stripped 5 bases from V and 5 bases from J, with 19 bases between. The germline CDR1 and CDR2 sequences are LNHNV and YYDKDF (reference sequence). The CDR3 contains 15 residues. CDR3 DNA sequence: TGTGCCACCAGCGAGGACATCTTAAGGGGGGACGAGCAGTACTTC. This sequence encodes CATSEDILRGDEQYF.

This clone turned up a few times. This sample also contains other DNA sequences that code for the same CDR3. V is TRBV30 and J is TRBJ1-1; no reliable D call. This CDR3 spans 12 amino acids. CDR1 is GTSNPN, CDR2 SVGIG, per germline (reference sequence). V was cut by 1 base and J by 1 base, with 4 bases left in between. This chain's CDR3 is CAWSGRNTEAFF. The CDR3 DNA reads TGTGCCTGGAGTGGCCGGAACACTGAAGCTTTCTTT.

In this sample, this clone turned up once. J is TRBJ2-7 and V is TRBV6-6; 8 bases match TRBD2. The CDR3 is 13 amino acids. Germline lookup yields CDR1 MNHNY and CDR2 SVGAGI (reference sequence). V lost 6 bases and J lost 4; bases outside the gene matches: 5. The CDR3: CASRGLGDYEQYF. The CDR3 DNA reads TGTGCCAGCAGGGGACTAGGGGATTACGAGCAGTACTTC.

The chain uses TRBV9 and TRBJ1-4; no clear D gene. The ends were cut back, 1 base at V and 8 bases at J, with 18 bases in the middle. Germline CDR1 reads SGDLS; CDR2 reads YYNGEE. CDR3 size: 16 residues. In nucleotides, the CDR3 is TGTGCCAGCAGCGTAACCGATAGGGAATCGGGCGAAAAACTGTTTTTT. Its protein product is CASSVTDRESGEKLFF.

V is TRBV6-2 or TRBV6-3 and J is TRBJ1-1, with 11 bases identical to TRBD1. CDR3 length: 15 amino acids. V lost 5 bases and J lost 4; bases outside the gene matches: 6. Germline values: CDR1 MNHEY, CDR2 SVGEGT. The CDR3 reads CASSQDRGQTTEAFF. CDR3 DNA sequence: TGTGCCAGCAGTCAGGACAGGGGGCAAACCACTGAAGCTTTCTTT.

The chain employs TRBV23-1 and TRBJ2-1; the match to TRBD2 covers 15 bases. TRBV23-1 is an ORF for which the function is uncertain. V was clipped by 1 base and J by 1 base; unmatched bases: 5. CDR3 length equals 19 residues. The CDR3 is CASSQYGLAGGRSYNEQFF. CDR3 DNA sequence: TGCGCCAGCAGTCAATACGGACTAGCGGGGGGGCGGTCCTACAATGAGCAGTTCTTC.

This sequence joins TRBV10-3 and TRBJ1-6; no definite D call. The V end lost 4 bases, the J end lost 6 bases, and 7 bases lay between the germline ends. Germline assignment: CDR1 ENHRY and CDR2 SYGVKD. The CDR3 contains 13 residues. The CDR3 nucleotides are TGTGCCATCAGTGGGGTTCCTAATTCACCCCTCCACTTT. This sequence encodes CAISGVPNSPLHF.

The genes are TRBV7-3 and TRBJ1-3; D unclear. Germline V gene data show CDR1 as SGHTA and CDR2 as FQGTGA. V was shortened by 0 bases and J by 3 bases, with 6 bases between the two germline ends. There are 14 residues in the CDR3. The CDR3 coding sequence is TGTGCCAGCAGCTTAACAGGGAATGGAAACACCATATATTTT. Its translation: CASSLTGNGNTIYF.

V gene TRBV5-6 combines with J gene TRBJ1-2, with D possibly matching TRBD1 (6 bases). This CDR3 contains 15 residues. Germline assignment: CDR1 SGHDT and CDR2 YYEEEE. Trimming shortened V by 0 bases and J by 3 bases, and 12 bases separated the two germline ends. CDR3 sequence reads: CASSLGWDTDYGYTF. CDR3 DNA: TGTGCCAGCAGCTTGGGTTGGGACACGGACTATGGCTACACCTTC. Looking up the rest from reference TRBV5-6 and TRBJ1-2 gives the full variable domain: DAGVTQSPTHLIKTRGQQVTLRCSPKSGHDTVSWYQQALGQGPQFIFQYYEEEERQRGNFPDRFSGHQFPNYSSELNVNALLLGDSALYLCASSLGWDTDYGYTFGSGTRLTVV.

The chain employs TRBV9 and TRBJ2-5; TRBD2 is a possible D gene (6 bases). From germline, CDR1 is SGDLS and CDR2 YYNGEE. The CDR3 has 15 amino acids. V lost 0 bases to trimming and J lost 7 bases, with 16 bases between them. As DNA, the CDR3 is TGTGCCAGCAGCGTAGACGGGAGCAGGTTAAGGACCCAGTACTTC. Translated, it gives CASSVDGSRLRTQYF.

This rearrangement joins TRBV5-1 to TRBJ1-2; 10 nucleotides agree with TRBD1. CDR1 and CDR2 (germline): SGHRS, YFSETQ. V lost 4 bases, J lost 6 bases, and 6 bases stayed unmatched. The CDR3 is made up of 14 amino acids. CDR3 amino acids: CASSTTGTGDGYTF. For the CDR3, the DNA is TGCGCCAGCAGCACAACCGGGACAGGGGATGGCTACACCTTC.

The chain has TRBV25-1 and TRBJ1-5, with D unresolved. V was trimmed by 2 bases and J by 1 base, leaving 9 bases between them. The CDR3 is made up of 15 amino acids. Germline V gene data show CDR1 as MGHDK and CDR2 as SYGVNS. The CDR3 nucleotides are TGTGCCAGCAGTGAAGGAACGGCAAGCAATCAGCCCCAGCATTTT. Protein: CASSEGTASNQPQHF.

The chain combines TRBV18 with TRBJ1-1; D possibly corresponds to TRBD1 (5 bases). The CDR3 has 13 residues. Per germline, CDR1 KGHSH and CDR2 LQKENI. Trimming stripped 1 base from V and 8 bases from J, with 11 bases between. The CDR3 region is CASSPQQGKEAFF. The DNA for the CDR3 is TGTGCCAGCTCACCACAGCAGGGCAAAGAAGCTTTCTTT.

The chain couples TRBV28 to TRBJ2-7; 7 positions agree with TRBD1. The germline gives CDR1 MDHEN, CDR2 SYDVKM. V shed 5 bases, J shed 1 base, and the junction held 17 bases outside the gene matches. The CDR3 has 18 residues. The CDR3 nucleotides read TGTGCCAGCAGTCAATCGACAGGGAGCCAGAGCCTTTCCTACGAGCAGTACTTC. Residues: CASSQSTGSQSLSYEQYF.

This chain connects TRBV3-1 (or the pseudogene TRBV3-2) to TRBJ1-3; D ambiguous. Germline V lookup: CDR1 LGHDT, CDR2 YNNKEL (reference sequence). This CDR3 is built from 16 residues. The ends were cut back, 1 base at V and 4 bases at J, with 14 bases in the middle. CDR3 sequence reads: CASSQGPQELGNTIYF. The CDR3 DNA is TGTGCCAGCAGCCAAGGCCCCCAGGAGCTCGGAAACACCATATATTTT.

The chain is built from TRBV5-1 and TRBJ2-4; 12 nucleotides agree with TRBD1. Trimming at V came to 2 bases and at J to 8 bases, leaving 2 bases not matched to a gene. This CDR3 is 14 amino acids long. Germline V lookup: CDR1 SGHRS, CDR2 YFSETQ. The CDR3 spells CASSFGDRGHIQYF. In DNA, the CDR3 is TGCGCCAGCAGCTTTGGGGACAGGGGGCACATTCAGTACTTC.

The V and J genes are TRBV19 and TRBJ1-1; 9 positions match TRBD1. The CDR3 length is 15 residues. Germline values: CDR1 LNHDA, CDR2 SQIVND (reference sequence). J was trimmed by 4 bases and V by 1 base; bases with no gene match: 4. The DNA for the CDR3 is TGTGCCAGTAGTATAGTAGGGACAGGGCGCACTGAAGCTTTCTTT. It encodes CASSIVGTGRTEAFF.

CDR3 DNA: TGTGCCACCAGCGGTCAGACTTTGACCAACTACAATGAGCAGTTCTTC. This codes for CATSGQTLTNYNEQFF. The gene calls are TRBV24-1 and TRBJ2-1; D ambiguous. This CDR3 comprises 16 residues. V lost 7 bases to trimming and J lost 3 bases, with 18 bases between them. The germline CDR1 and CDR2 sequences are KGHDR and SFDVKD.

CDR3 nucleotide sequence: TGTGCCTGGAGTTATAACAGGAACAATTCACCCCTCCACTTT. This sequence encodes CAWSYNRNNSPLHF. This chain connects TRBV30 to TRBJ1-6, with D perhaps matching TRBD1 (5 bases). The CDR3 spans 14 residues. The V and J ends lost 2 bases and 7 bases respectively, with 12 bases between them. Germline V gene sequence: CDR1 GTSNPN, CDR2 SVGIG (reference sequence).

The chain couples TRBV9 to TRBJ2-3; 11 bases line up with TRBD1. The V gene's germline CDR1 is SGDLS and CDR2 YYNGEE. The V and J ends lost 5 bases and 3 bases, in that order; junction bases with no gene match: 5. This CDR3 has 15 amino acids. CDR3 protein: CASSAGTGGTDTQYF. As DNA, the CDR3 is TGTGCCAGCAGTGCCGGGACAGGGGGGACAGATACGCAGTATTTT.

The CDR3 reads CASSLKSYEQYF. CDR3 nucleotide sequence: TGTGCCAGCAGCCTAAAGAGCTACGAGCAGTACTTC. V gene TRBV7-9 combines with J gene TRBJ2-7; no clear D. Germline-derived CDR1 and CDR2 are SEHNR and FQNEAQ (reference sequence). Deletions cut 5 bases from V and 3 bases from J, with 8 bases between. This CDR3 is built from 12 residues.

The V call is TRBV19, the J call TRBJ2-2, with D perhaps TRBD2 (6 bases). With 4 bases removed from V and 0 bases from J, the gap between germline ends came to 9 bases. The CDR3 is 15 amino acids. Germline V lookup: CDR1 LNHDA, CDR2 SQIVND (reference sequence). CDR3 coding DNA: TGTGCCAGTAGTAACCAGCGGGCGAACACCGGGGAGCTGTTTTTT. This codes for CASSNQRANTGELFF.